This T cell receptor beta chain stems from a study of regulatory T cells in long-lasting Graves disease. On the study more broadly: Positivity for TSH receptor antibodies plus over 5 years of antithyroid drugs meant persistent Graves' disease.

Stated time point: persistent/refractory GD, antithyroid drugs over 5 years with positive TRAb. There was RNA extracted from PBMCs, and the TCR library was made from it. Xi'an, China, was home to the endocrinology department that provided patients. This clonotype has a handful of counts. As yet, its antigen is unknown. Study results and caveats: Persistent Graves' patients showed less TCR diversity than newly diagnosed patients showed.

V dropped 5 bases and J dropped 2 bases, with 9 bases sitting between them. CDR3 length: 13 residues. Germline V gene sequence: CDR1 SEHNR, CDR2 FQNEAQ (reference sequence). Researchers made TCR beta libraries by using iRepertoire HTBI primers and running Arm-PCR on CDR3 regions. TCRdb used MiXCR to reprocess the multiplex PCR reads, holding one entry per CDR3 protein. The sample consists of some 340,000 distinct CDR3 sequences, roughly 20% of them appearing once. The TCR originated in a woman between 40 and 50 years old with Graves disease. The rearrangement links TRBV7-9 to TRBJ2-5; unclear D gene. Sequenced here: peripheral blood mononuclear cells (PBMCs), sampled when the disease was refractory, from a patient treated with antithyroid drugs. Written as DNA, the CDR3 is TGTGCCAGCAGCGACGCAACTCAAGAGACCCAGTACTTC. This encodes CASSDATQETQYF. Supplemented by reference TRBV7-9 and TRBJ2-5, the full variable domain reads DTGVSQNPRHKITKRGQNVTFRCDPISEHNRLYWYRQTLGQGPEFLTYFQNEAQLEKSRLLSDRFSAERPKGSFSTLEIQRTEQGDSAMYLCASSDATQETQYFGPGTRLLVL.